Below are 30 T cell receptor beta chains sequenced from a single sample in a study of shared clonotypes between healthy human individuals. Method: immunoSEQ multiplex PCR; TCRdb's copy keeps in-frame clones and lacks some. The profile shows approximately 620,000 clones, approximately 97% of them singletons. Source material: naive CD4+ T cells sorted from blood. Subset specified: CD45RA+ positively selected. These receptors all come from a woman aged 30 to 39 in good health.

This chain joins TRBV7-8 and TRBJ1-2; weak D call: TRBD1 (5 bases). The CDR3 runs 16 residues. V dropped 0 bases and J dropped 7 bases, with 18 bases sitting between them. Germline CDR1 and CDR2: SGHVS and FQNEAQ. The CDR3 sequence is CASSLAPGAAVVGYTF. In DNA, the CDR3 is TGTGCCAGCAGCTTAGCCCCCGGGGCGGCAGTTGTTGGCTACACCTTC.

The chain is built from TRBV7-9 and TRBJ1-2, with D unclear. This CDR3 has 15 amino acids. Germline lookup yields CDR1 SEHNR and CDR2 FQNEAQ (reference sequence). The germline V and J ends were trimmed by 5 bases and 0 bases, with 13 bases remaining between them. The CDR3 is CASSPMGRSNYGYTF. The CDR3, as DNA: TGTGCCAGCAGCCCGATGGGCCGCTCTAACTATGGCTACACCTTC.

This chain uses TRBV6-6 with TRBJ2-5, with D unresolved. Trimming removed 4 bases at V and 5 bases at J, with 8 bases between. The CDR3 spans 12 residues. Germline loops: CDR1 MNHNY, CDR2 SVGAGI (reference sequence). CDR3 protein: CASSSASETQYF. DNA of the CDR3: TGTGCCAGCAGTTCCGCCTCTGAGACCCAGTACTTC.

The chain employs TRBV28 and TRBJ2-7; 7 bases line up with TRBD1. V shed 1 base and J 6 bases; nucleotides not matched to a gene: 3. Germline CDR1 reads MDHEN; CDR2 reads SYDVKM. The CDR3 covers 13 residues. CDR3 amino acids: CASSLYDRAEQYF. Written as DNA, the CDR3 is TGTGCCAGCAGTTTATACGACAGGGCCGAGCAGTACTTC.

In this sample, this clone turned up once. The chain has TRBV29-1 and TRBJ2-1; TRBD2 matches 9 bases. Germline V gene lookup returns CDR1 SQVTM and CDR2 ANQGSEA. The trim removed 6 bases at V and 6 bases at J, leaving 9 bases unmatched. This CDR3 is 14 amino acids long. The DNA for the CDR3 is TGCAGCGTCGAAACGGCGGGAGGGAGCAATGAGCAGTTCTTC. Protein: CSVETAGGSNEQFF.

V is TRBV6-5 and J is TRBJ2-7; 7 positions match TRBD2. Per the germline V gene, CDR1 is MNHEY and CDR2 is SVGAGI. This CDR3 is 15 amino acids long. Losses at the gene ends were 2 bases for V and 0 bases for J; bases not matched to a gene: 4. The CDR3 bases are TGTGCCAGCAGTTACGGAGGACTAGACTCCTACGAGCAGTACTTC. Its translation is CASSYGGLDSYEQYF.

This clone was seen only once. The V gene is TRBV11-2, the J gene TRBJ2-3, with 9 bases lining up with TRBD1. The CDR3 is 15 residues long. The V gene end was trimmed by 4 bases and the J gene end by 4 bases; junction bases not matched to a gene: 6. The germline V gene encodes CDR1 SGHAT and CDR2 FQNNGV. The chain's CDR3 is CASSWTGQGSDTQYF. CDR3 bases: TGTGCCAGCAGCTGGACGGGACAGGGATCAGATACGCAGTATTTT.

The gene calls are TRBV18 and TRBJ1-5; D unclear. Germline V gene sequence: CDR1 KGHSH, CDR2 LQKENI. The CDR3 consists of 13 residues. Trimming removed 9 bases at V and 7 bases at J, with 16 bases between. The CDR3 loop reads CASSGREGQPQHF. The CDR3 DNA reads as TGTGCCAGTTCGGGGAGGGAAGGCCAGCCCCAGCATTTT.

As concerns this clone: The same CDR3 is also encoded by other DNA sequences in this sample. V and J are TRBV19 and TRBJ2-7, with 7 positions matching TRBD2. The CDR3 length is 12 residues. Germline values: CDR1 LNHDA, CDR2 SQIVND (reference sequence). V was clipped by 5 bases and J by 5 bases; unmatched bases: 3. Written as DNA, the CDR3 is TGTGCCAGTAGTCCGCGGGGGAACGAGCAGTACTTC. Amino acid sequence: CASSPRGNEQYF. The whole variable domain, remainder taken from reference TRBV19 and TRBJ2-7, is DGGITQSPKYLFRKEGQNVTLSCEQNLNHDAMYWYRQDPGQGLRLIYYSQIVNDFQKGDIAEGYSVSREKKESFPLTVTSAQKNPTAFYLCASSPRGNEQYFGPGTRLTVT.

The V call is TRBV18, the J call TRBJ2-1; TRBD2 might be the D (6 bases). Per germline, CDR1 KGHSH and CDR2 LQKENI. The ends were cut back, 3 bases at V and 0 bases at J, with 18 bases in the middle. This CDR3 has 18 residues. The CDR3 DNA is TGTGCCAGCTCACCGGTTGGGCTAGCGACTAGCTCCTACAATGAGCAGTTCTTC. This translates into CASSPVGLATSSYNEQFF.

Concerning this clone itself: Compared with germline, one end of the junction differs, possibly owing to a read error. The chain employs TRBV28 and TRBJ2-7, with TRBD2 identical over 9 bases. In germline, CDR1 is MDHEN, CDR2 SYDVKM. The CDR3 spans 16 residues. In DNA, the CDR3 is TGTGCGAGCAGTTTCGGGGGTGCGGGAGGGCCGATTGAGCAGTACTTC. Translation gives CASSFGGAGGPIEQYF.

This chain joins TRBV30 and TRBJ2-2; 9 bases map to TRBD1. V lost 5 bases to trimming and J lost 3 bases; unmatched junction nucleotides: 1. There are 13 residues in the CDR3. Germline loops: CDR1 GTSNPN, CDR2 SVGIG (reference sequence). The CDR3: CAWDRGDTGELFF. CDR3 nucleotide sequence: TGTGCCTGGGACAGGGGGGACACCGGGGAGCTGTTTTTT.

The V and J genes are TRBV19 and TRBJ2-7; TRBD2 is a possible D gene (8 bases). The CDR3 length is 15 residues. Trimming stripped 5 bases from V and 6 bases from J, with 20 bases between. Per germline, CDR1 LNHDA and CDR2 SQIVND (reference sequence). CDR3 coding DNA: TGTGCCAGTAGTCCGGGAGGGACAGTGGGCCTCGAGCAGTACTTC. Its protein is CASSPGGTVGLEQYF.

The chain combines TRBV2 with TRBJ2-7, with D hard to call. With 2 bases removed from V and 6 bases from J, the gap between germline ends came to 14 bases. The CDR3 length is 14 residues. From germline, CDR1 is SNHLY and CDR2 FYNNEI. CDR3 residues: CASSESRKSREQYF. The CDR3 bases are TGTGCCAGCAGTGAATCGAGAAAGAGCCGCGAGCAGTACTTC.

The CDR3 region has the DNA TGTGCCAGCAGTTTAAACCGGATGGGCAATCAGCCCCAGCATTTT. Encoded protein: CASSLNRMGNQPQHF. V gene TRBV27 combines with J gene TRBJ1-5; D is uncertain. Trimming cost V 2 bases and J 2 bases, with 10 bases left between them. This CDR3 comprises 15 residues. CDR1 MNHEY and CDR2 SMNVEV come from the germline V gene (reference sequence).

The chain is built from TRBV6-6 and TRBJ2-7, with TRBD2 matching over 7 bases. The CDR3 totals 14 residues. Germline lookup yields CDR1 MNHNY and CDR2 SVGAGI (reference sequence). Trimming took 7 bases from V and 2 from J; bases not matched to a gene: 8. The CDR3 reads CASTWGGETYEQYF. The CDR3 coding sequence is TGTGCCAGCACCTGGGGAGGGGAGACCTACGAGCAGTACTTC.

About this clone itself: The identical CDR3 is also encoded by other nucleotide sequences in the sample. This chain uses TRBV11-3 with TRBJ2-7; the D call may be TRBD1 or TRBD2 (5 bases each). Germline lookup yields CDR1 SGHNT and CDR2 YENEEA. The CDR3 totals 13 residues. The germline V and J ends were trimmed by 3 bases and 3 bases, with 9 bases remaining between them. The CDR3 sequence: CASSLGPSYEQYF. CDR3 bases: TGTGCCAGCAGCTTGGGACCGAGCTACGAGCAGTACTTC. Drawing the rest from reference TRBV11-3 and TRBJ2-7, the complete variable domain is EAGVVQSPRYKIIEKKQPVAFWCNPISGHNTLYWYLQNLGQGPELLIRYENEEAVDDSQLPKDRFSAERLKGVDSTLKIQPAELGDSAVYLCASSLGPSYEQYFGPGTRLTVT.

The CDR3 here is CASSPQSYYGYTF. The DNA for the CDR3 is TGTGCCAGCAGCCCACAGAGCTACTATGGCTACACCTTC. This chain joins TRBV7-9 and TRBJ1-2, with no clear D. Germline CDR1 is SEHNR and CDR2 is FQNEAQ (reference sequence). Trimming shortened V by 5 bases and J by 3 bases, and 10 bases separated the two germline ends. The CDR3 extends over 13 amino acids.

The CDR3 nucleotides are TGCGCCAGCAGTGCACAGGGGGCGGGGTACAATGAGCAGTTCTTC. The encoded protein is CASSAQGAGYNEQFF. This sequence joins TRBV10-2 and TRBJ2-1; 9 bases line up with TRBD1. Losses at the gene ends were 4 bases for V and 4 bases for J; bases not matched to a gene: 5. The V gene's germline CDR1 is WSHSY and CDR2 SAAADI. The CDR3 is made up of 15 amino acids.

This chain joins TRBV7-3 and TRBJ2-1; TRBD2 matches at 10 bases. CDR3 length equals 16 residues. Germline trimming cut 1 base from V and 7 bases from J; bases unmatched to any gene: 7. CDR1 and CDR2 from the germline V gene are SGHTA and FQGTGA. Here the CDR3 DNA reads TGTGCCAGCAGCTTAATTGGAGCGGGAGGGATTAATGAGCAGTTCTTC. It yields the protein CASSLIGAGGINEQFF.

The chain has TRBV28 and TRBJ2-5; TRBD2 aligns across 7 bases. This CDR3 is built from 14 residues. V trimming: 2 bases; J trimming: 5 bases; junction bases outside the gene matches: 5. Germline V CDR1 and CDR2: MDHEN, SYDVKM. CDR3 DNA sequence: TGTGCCAGCAGTTTAGGCGGGAGAGTGGAGACCCAGTACTTC. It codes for CASSLGGRVETQYF.

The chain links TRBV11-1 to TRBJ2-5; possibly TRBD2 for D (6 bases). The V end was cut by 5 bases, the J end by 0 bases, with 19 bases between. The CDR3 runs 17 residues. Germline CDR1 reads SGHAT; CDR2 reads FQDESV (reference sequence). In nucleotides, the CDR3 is TGTGCCAGCAGCCCCTCACGAACGGGACTGAACCAAGAGACCCAGTACTTC. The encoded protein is CASSPSRTGLNQETQYF.

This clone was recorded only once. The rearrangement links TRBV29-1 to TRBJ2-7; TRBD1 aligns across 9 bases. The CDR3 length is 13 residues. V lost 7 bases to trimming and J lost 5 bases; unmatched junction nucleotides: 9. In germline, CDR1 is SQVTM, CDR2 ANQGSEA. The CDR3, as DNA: TGCAGCGCTGCTTGGACAGGGGAGCACGAGCAGTACTTC. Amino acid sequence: CSAAWTGEHEQYF.

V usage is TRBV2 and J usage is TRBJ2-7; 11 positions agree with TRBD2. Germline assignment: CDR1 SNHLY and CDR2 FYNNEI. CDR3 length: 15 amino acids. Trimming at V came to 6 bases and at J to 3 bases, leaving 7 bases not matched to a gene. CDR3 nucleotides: TGTGCCAGCAGGAAGGGACTAGCGGAAATCTACGAGCAGTACTTC. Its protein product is CASRKGLAEIYEQYF. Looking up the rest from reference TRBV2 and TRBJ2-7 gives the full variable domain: EPEVTQTPSHQVTQMGQEVILRCVPISNHLYFYWYRQILGQKVEFLVSFYNNEISEKSEIFDDQFSVERPDGSNFTLKIRSTKLEDSAMYFCASRKGLAEIYEQYFGPGTRLTVT.

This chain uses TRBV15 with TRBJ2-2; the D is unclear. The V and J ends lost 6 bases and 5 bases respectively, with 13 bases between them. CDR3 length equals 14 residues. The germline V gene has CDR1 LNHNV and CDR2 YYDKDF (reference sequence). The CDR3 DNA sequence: TGTGCCACCAGTAACCAAAGGCGTACCGGGGAGCTGTTTTTT. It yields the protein CATSNQRRTGELFF. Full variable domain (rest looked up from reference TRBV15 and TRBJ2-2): DAMVIQNPRYQVTQFGKPVTLSCSQTLNHNVMYWYQQKSSQAPKLLFHYYDKDFNNEADTPDNFQSRRPNTSFCFLDIRSPGLGDTAMYLCATSNQRRTGELFFGEGSRLTVL.

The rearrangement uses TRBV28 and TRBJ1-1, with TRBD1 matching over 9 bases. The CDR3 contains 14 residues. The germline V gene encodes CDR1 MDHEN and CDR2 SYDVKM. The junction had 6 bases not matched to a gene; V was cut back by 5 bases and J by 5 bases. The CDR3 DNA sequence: TGTGCCAGCAGTGCGGGACAGGGACGGACTGAAGCTTTCTTT. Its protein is CASSAGQGRTEAFF.

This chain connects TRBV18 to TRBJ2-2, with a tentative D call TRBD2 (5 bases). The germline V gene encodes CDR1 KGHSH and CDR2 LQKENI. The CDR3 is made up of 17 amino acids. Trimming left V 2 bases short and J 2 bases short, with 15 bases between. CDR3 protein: CASSPRFRLANTGELFF. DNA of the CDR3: TGTGCCAGCTCACCAAGGTTCCGCCTAGCTAACACCGGGGAGCTGTTTTTT.

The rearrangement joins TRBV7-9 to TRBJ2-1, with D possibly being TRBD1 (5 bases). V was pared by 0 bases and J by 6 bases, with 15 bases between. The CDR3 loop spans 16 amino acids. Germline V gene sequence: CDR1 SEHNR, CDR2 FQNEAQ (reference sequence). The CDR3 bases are TGTGCCAGCAGCTTAGCGGAATCGACAGTAGGCAATGAGCAGTTCTTC. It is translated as CASSLAESTVGNEQFF.

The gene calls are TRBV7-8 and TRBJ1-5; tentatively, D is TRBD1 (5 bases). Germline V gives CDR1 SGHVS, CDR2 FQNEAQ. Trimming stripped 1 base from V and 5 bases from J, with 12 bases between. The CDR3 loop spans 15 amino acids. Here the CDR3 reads CASSLDGALDQPQHF. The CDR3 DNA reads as TGTGCCAGCAGCTTAGATGGGGCTTTGGATCAGCCCCAGCATTTT.

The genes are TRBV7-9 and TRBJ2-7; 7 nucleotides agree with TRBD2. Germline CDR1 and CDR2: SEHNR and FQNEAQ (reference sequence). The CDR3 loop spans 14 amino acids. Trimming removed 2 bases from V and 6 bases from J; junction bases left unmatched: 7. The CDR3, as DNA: TGTGCCAGCAGCTTATCGAGCGGGATTGCCGAGCAGTACTTC. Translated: CASSLSSGIAEQYF.